This T cell receptor beta chain was obtained from a study of CD8 T cells in Susac syndrome. The germline CDR1 and CDR2 sequences are SEHNR and FQNEAQ (reference sequence). Trimming left V 6 bases short and J 3 bases short, with 17 bases between. This CDR3 spans 15 amino acids. About 0.5 to 1 ug RNA was reverse transcribed with random hexamers. TCRdb passed the immunoSEQ multiplex PCR reads through MiXCR, listing each CDR3 protein once. The sample contains some 120,000 distinct CDR3 sequences, 90% to 95% of which appear only once. This clonotype was sampled from a human donor with Susac syndrome. This chain uses TRBV7-9 with TRBJ2-5; D is perhaps TRBD1 (6 bases). The sample was CD8+ T cells from PBMCs. The CDR3 nucleotides are TGTGCCAGCAGTCGTACTCCAGGGGTTGAAGAGACCCAGTACTTC. This codes for CASSRTPGVEETQYF.